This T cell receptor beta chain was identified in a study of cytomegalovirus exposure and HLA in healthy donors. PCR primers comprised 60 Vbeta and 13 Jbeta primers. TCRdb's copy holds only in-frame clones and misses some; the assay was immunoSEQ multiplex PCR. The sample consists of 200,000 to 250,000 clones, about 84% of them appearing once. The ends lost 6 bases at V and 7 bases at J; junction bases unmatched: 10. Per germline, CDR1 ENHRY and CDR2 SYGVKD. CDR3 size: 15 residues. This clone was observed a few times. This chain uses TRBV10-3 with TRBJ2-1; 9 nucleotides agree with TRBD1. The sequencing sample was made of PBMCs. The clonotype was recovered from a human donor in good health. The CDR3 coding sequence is TGTGCCATCAGCCCCGAGCGGACAGGGGCTAATGAGCAGTTCTTC. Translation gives CAISPERTGANEQFF.